Listed here is a single TCR beta chain. This sample stems from a study of technical replicates of blood from a few donors. TCRdb's copy holds only in-frame clones and misses some; the assay was immunoSEQ multiplex PCR. This table has roughly 80,000 clones, about 94% appearing once. Trimming shortened V by 0 bases and J by 0 bases, and 16 bases separated the two germline ends. There are 18 residues in the CDR3. Germline CDR1 reads SGDLS; CDR2 reads YYNGEE. The chain couples TRBV9 to TRBJ1-5; D may be TRBD1 (5 bases). This clonotype originated in a human donor in good health. Sequenced sample: T cells isolated from PBMCs. In DNA form, the CDR3 reads TGTGCCAGCAGCGTAGTCCTCCACTGCAGGGTTAGCAATCAGCCCCAGCATTTT. This gives the protein CASSVVLHCRVSNQPQHF.